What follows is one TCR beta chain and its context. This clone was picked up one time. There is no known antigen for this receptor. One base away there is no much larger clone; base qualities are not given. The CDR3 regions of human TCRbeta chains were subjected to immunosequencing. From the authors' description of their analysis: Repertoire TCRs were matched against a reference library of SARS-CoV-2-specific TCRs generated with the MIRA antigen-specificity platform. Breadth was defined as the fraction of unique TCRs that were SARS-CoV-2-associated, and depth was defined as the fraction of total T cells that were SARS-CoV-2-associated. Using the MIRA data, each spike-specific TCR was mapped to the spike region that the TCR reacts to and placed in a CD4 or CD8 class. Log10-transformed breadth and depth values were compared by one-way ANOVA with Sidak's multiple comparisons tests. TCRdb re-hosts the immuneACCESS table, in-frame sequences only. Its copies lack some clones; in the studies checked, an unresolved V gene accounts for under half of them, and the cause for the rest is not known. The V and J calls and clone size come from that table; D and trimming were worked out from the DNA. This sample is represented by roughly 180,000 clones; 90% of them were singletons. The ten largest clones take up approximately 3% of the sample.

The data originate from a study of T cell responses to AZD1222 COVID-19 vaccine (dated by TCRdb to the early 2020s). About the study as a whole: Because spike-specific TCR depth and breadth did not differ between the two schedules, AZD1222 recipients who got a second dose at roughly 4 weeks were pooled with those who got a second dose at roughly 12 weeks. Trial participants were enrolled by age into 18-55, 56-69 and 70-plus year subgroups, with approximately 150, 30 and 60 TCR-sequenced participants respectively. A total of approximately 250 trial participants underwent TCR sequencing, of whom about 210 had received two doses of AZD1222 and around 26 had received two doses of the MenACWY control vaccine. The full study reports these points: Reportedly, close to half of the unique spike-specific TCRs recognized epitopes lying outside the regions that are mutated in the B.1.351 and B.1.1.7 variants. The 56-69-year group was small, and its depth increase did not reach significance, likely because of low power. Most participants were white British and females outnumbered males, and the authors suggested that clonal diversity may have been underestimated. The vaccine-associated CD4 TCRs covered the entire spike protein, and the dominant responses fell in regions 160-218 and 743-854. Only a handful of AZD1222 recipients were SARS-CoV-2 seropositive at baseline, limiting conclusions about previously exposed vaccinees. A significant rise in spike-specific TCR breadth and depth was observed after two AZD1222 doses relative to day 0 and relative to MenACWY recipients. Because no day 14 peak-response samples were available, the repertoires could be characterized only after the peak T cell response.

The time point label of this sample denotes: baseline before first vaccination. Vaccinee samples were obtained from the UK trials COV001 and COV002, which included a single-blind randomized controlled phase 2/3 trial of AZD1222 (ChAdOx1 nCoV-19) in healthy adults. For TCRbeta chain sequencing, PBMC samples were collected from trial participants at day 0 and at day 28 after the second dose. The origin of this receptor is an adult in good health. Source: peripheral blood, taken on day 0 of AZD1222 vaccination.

The CDR3 in this case is CASSYSGLAADTQYF. The nucleotide sequence reads TGTGCCAGCAGTTACTCAGGGCTGGCGGCAGATACGCAGTATTTT. The rearrangement joined TRBV6-5 to TRBJ2-3; the D segment cannot be called with confidence. At the junction V is shortened by 0 bases and J by 4 bases, with 11 bases in between. Including cysteine and phenylalanine, the CDR3 has 15 amino acids. Left in the record is the CDR3 DNA by itself, 45 bases read in frame from the first base. Via the germline V gene, CDR1 is MNHEY and CDR2 SVGAGI.